The 17 T cell receptor beta chains in this list originate from one sample, sequenced in a study of Graves' ophthalmopathy and Graves' hyperthyroidism. Amplification of TCR beta CDR3 regions used RNA transcripts. The workflow started with a first-round RT-PCR run with HTBI primers and then moved on to a second-round multiplex PCR. MiXCR, applied by TCRdb to the multiplex PCR reads, yields one record per CDR3 protein. The profile covers about 240,000 distinct CDR3 sequences, with around 45% appearing a single time and 40% to 55% taken by the ten largest. Sequenced material: peripheral blood. The receptor source for this set is an adult man with Graves' ophthalmopathy.

This clonotype was detected a few times. In DNA form, the CDR3 reads TGTGCCAGCAGCTTACAGGGCGTTGGTGGCTACACCTTC. Translated: CASSLQGVGGYTF. The chain is built from TRBV5-4 and TRBJ1-2, with D perhaps matching TRBD1 (6 bases). Trimming left V 2 bases short and J 7 bases short, with 12 bases between. Germline CDR1 and CDR2: SGHNT and YYREEE (reference sequence). The CDR3 loop spans 13 amino acids.

V usage is TRBV29-1 and J usage is TRBJ2-2; 10 nucleotides line up with TRBD2. The CDR3 is 16 amino acids. Germline loops: CDR1 SQVTM, CDR2 ANQGSEA. The ends lost 4 bases at V and 5 bases at J; junction bases unmatched: 10. The CDR3 DNA sequence: TGCAGCGTTGTGACTAGCGGGTTCCTAAAGACCGGGGAGCTGTTTTTT. Protein sequence: CSVVTSGFLKTGELFF.

The table lists this clonotype with a few counts. The chain recombines TRBV20-1 with TRBJ2-7; D ambiguous. CDR1 and CDR2 (germline): DFQATT, SNEGSKA (reference sequence). This CDR3 is built from 14 residues. Trimming pared 6 bases from V and 5 bases from J, leaving 20 bases between. CDR3 sequence (DNA): TGCAGTGCCGCAACCGGCAGCCCGAACCACGAGCAGTACTTC. Its protein product is CSAATGSPNHEQYF.

This clonotype has a handful of counts. The gene calls are TRBV20-1 and TRBJ1-2, with D possibly being TRBD1 (5 bases). CDR3 length: 14 amino acids. The V end was cut by 0 bases, the J end by 5 bases, with 13 bases between. Germline CDR1 and CDR2: DFQATT and SNEGSKA (reference sequence). The CDR3 coding sequence is TGCAGTGCTAGAGAGGACACCCGGGGGTATGGCTACACCTTC. It codes for CSAREDTRGYGYTF.

As for this clonotype: A much larger clone differs from this one at a single base, so this may be a read error. CDR3 region: CASSDYRDYGYIF. CDR3 coding DNA: TGTGCCAGCAGCGATTACAGGGACTATGGCTACATCTTC. The chain combines TRBV5-6 with TRBJ1-2, with a tentative D call TRBD1 (6 bases). Germline CDR1 is SGHDT and CDR2 is YYEEEE. The CDR3 contains 13 residues.

V gene TRBV4-1 combines with J gene TRBJ2-7, with D perhaps TRBD2 (5 bases). The V gene lost 0 bases and the J gene lost 0 bases, with 9 bases spanning the gap. CDR1 is MGHRA, CDR2 YSYEKL, per germline. This CDR3 contains 15 residues. The CDR3 DNA reads as TGCGCCAGCAGCCAAGAGAGGGCTAGCTCCTACGAGCAGTACTTC. It specifies CASSQERASSYEQYF.

V is TRBV12-3 or TRBV12-4 and J is TRBJ2-2; D possibly matches TRBD1 or TRBD2 (5 bases each). This CDR3 spans 14 amino acids. The ends were cut back, 6 bases at V and 4 bases at J, with 12 bases in the middle. The CDR3 bases are TGTGCCAGCAGGGCCGGGACCGGCACCGGGGAGCTGTTTTTT. Protein product: CASRAGTGTGELFF.

The V call is TRBV9, the J call TRBJ1-3; D is unclear. Deletions cut 0 bases from V and 0 bases from J, with 7 bases between. The CDR3 contains 15 residues. The germline V gene has CDR1 SGDLS and CDR2 YYNGEE. Written as DNA, the CDR3 is TGTGCCAGCAGCGTAGGTGTCAGCTCTGGAAACACCATATATTTT. Protein: CASSVGVSSGNTIYF.

There are many counts of this clonotype. The rearrangement joins TRBV2 to TRBJ1-1; weak D call: TRBD1 (6 bases). Germline V gene sequence: CDR1 SNHLY, CDR2 FYNNEI. The CDR3 runs 14 residues. Trimming removed 5 bases from V and 12 bases from J, with 22 bases in between. The CDR3 is CASSPKQGGQGTFF. The CDR3 bases are TGTGCCAGCAGTCCAAAGCAGGGTGGGCAGGGGACTTTCTTT. Together with reference TRBV2 and TRBJ1-1, the CDR3 gives the full variable domain: EPEVTQTPSHQVTQMGQEVILRCVPISNHLYFYWYRQILGQKVEFLVSFYNNEISEKSEIFDDQFSVERPDGSNFTLKIRSTKLEDSAMYFCASSPKQGGQGTFFGQGTRLTVV.

The chain uses TRBV2 and TRBJ1-5, with a possible D match to TRBD1 (6 bases). CDR1 is SNHLY and CDR2 is FYNNEI in the germline V gene. The CDR3 runs 14 residues. Trimming shortened V by 5 bases and J by 6 bases, and 14 bases separated the two germline ends. The CDR3 DNA reads as TGTGCCAGCAGTTTGAACAGGGAAGGTCAGCCCCAGCATTTT. This translates into CASSLNREGQPQHF. The variable domain in full, with the rest retrieved from reference TRBV2 and TRBJ1-5, is EPEVTQTPSHQVTQMGQEVILRCVPISNHLYFYWYRQILGQKVEFLVSFYNNEISEKSEIFDDQFSVERPDGSNFTLKIRSTKLEDSAMYFCASSLNREGQPQHFGDGTRLSIL.

This clonotype was seen once. This chain joins TRBV10-2 and TRBJ2-7; D not certain. Looked up from germline, CDR1 is WSHSY and CDR2 is SAAADI. V lost 7 bases to trimming and J lost 6 bases, with 7 bases between them. The CDR3 totals 10 residues. The CDR3 sequence is CASNLPEQYF. Written as DNA, the CDR3 is TGCGCCAGCAATCTCCCCGAGCAGTACTTC.

In this sample, this clonotype turned up many times. The rearrangement links TRBV7-6 to TRBJ1-2, with D uncertain. The germline V and J ends were trimmed by 8 bases and 0 bases, with 4 bases remaining between them. CDR3 length equals 11 residues. CDR1 and CDR2 from the germline V gene are SGHVS and FNYEAQ. The CDR3: CASGTNYGYTF. The CDR3 coding sequence is TGTGCCAGCGGAACTAACTATGGCTACACCTTC. The full variable domain, in which reference TRBV7-6 and TRBJ1-2 provide the parts outside the CDR3, is GAGVSQSPRYKVTKRGQDVALRCDPISGHVSLYWYRQALGQGPEFLTYFNYEAQQDKSGLPNDRFSAERPEGSISTLTIQRTEQRDSAMYRCASGTNYGYTFGSGTRLTVV.

This chain joins TRBV7-3 and TRBJ1-1; D not resolved. Trimming left V 2 bases short and J 3 bases short, with 10 bases between. The CDR3 extends over 14 amino acids. The germline gives CDR1 SGHTA, CDR2 FQGTGA. In DNA, the CDR3 is TGTGCCAGCAGCTTAGGGCCCTGGGACACTGAAGCTTTCTTT. Protein: CASSLGPWDTEAFF.

Details on this clonotype: It may be a read error: a sequence one base away is much more abundant. This chain uses TRBV7-6 with TRBJ2-5; TRBD2 matches at 7 bases. The CDR3 totals 12 residues. The germline V gene encodes CDR1 SGHVS and CDR2 FNYEAQ. The CDR3 loop is CARSFGGETQYF. In DNA, the CDR3 is TGTGCCCGCAGCTTCGGGGGGGAGACCCAGTACTTC. Complete variable domain (other parts from reference TRBV7-6 and TRBJ2-5): GAGVSQSPRYKVTKRGQDVALRCDPISGHVSLYWYRQALGQGPEFLTYFNYEAQQDKSGLPNDRFSAERPEGSISTLTIQRTEQRDSAMYRCARSFGGETQYFGPGTRLLVL.

The V gene is TRBV10-3, the J gene TRBJ2-7; 7 positions agree with TRBD2. Trimming removed 10 bases from V and 3 bases from J; junction bases left unmatched: 12. The CDR3 sequence is 14 residues long. Germline V gene lookup returns CDR1 ENHRY and CDR2 SYGVKD. The chain's CDR3 is CATYGSGNNYEQYF. Here the CDR3 DNA reads TGTGCCACCTACGGGAGCGGGAACAACTACGAGCAGTACTTC.

The V and J genes are TRBV7-2 and TRBJ2-5; D possibly corresponds to TRBD1 (5 bases). CDR1 SGHTA and CDR2 FQGNSA come from the germline V gene. V lost 2 bases, J lost 0 bases, and 10 bases lay in between. CDR3 size: 15 residues. Here the CDR3 reads CASSLSTVDQETQYF. In DNA form, the CDR3 reads TGTGCCAGCAGCTTATCGACAGTAGACCAAGAGACCCAGTACTTC.

This clonotype occurred many times. The chain is built from TRBV29-1 and TRBJ1-1; D unresolved. V dropped 8 bases and J dropped 2 bases, with 9 bases sitting between them. The length of the CDR3 is 11 residues. Germline V gene data show CDR1 as SQVTM and CDR2 as ANQGSEA. CDR3 nucleotides: TGCAGCTTCCGCTCAAACACTGAAGCTTTCTTT. Amino acids: CSFRSNTEAFF.